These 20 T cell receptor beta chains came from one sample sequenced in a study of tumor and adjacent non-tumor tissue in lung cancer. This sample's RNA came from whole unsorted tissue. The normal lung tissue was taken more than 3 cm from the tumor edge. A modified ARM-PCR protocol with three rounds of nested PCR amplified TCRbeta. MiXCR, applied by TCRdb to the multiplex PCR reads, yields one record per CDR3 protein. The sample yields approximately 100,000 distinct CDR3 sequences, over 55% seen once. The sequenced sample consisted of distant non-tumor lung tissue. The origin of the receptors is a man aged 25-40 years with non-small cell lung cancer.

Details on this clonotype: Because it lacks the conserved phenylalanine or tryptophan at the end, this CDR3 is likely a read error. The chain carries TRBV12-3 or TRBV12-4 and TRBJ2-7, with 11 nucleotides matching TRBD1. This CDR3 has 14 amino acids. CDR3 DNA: TGTGTCAGCAGAGGACAGGGGGCGCGCCACGAGCAGTACTCC. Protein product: CVSRGQGARHEQYS.

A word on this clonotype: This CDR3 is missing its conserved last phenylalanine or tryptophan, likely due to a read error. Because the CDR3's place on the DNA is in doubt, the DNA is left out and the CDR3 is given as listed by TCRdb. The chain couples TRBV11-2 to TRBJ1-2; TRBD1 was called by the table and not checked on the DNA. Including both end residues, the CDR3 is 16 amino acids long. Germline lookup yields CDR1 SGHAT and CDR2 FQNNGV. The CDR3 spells CASSSLGQGARNGYTY.

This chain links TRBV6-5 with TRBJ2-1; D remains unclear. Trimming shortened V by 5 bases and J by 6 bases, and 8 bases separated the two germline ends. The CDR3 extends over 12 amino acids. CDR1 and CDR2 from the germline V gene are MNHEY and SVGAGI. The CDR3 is CASSGSGNEQFF. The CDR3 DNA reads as TGTGCCAGCAGTGGTAGTGGCAATGAGCAGTTCTTC.

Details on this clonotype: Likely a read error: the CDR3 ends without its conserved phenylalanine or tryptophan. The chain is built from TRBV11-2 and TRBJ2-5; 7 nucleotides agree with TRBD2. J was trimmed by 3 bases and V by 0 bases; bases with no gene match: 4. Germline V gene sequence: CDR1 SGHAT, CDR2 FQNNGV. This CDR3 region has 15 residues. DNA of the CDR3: TGTGCCAGCAGCTTAGATACTGGGGGGGAAGAGACCCAGTACTGC. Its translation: CASSLDTGGEETQYC.

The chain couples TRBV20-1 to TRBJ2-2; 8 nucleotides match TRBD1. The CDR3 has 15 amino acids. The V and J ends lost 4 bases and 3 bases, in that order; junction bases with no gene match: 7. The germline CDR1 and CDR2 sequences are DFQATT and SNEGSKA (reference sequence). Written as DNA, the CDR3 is TGCAGTGCTACAGAGCAGGGGGCGGACACCGGGGAGCTGTTTTTT. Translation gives CSATEQGADTGELFF.

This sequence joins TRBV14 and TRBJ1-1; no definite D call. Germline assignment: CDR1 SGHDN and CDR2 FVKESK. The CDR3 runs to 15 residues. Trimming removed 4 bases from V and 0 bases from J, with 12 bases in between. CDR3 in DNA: TGTGCCAGCAGCCCAGACGAAGGAGTGAACACTGAAGCTTTCTTT. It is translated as CASSPDEGVNTEAFF.

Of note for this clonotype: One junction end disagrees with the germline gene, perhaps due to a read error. The CDR3 protein is CSAGDRGLASYEQYF. In nucleotides, the CDR3 is TGCAGTGCTGGAGATAGGGGTCTGGCGTCCTACGAGCAGTACTTC. This chain links TRBV20-1 with TRBJ2-7; tentatively, D is TRBD1 (5 bases). The CDR3 sequence is 15 residues long. Germline V gene sequence: CDR1 DFQATT, CDR2 SNEGSKA (reference sequence).

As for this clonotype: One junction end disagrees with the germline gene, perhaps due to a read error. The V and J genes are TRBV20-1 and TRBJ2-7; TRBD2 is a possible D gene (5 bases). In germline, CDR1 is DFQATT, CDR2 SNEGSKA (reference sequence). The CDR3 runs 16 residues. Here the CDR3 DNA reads TGTAGTGCTAGAGGTCAGCAAGCGGATAGCTCCTACGAGCAGTACTTC. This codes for CSARGQQADSSYEQYF.

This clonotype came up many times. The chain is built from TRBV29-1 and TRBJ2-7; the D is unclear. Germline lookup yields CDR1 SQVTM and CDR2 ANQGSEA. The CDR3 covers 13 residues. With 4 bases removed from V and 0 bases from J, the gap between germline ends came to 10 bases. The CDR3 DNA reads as TGCAGCGTTGGAGGACGGAGCTCCTACGAGCAGTACTTC. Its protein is CSVGGRSSYEQYF.

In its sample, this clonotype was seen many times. The CDR3 coding sequence is TGCAGTGCTAGAGGCCAGCGGGGGGGGGAAGAGACCCAGTACTTC. This sequence encodes CSARGQRGGEETQYF. This sequence joins TRBV20-1 and TRBJ2-5; 10 nucleotides line up with TRBD2. Germline V CDR1 and CDR2: DFQATT, SNEGSKA (reference sequence). J lost 3 bases, V lost 1 base, and 5 bases had no gene match. This CDR3 is built from 15 residues.

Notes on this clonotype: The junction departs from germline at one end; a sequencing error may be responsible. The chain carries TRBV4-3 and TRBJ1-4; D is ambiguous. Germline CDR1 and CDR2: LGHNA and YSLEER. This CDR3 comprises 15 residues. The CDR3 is CASSTTPGWSEKLLF. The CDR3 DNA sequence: TGCGCCAGCAGCACTACCCCCGGATGGAGCGAAAAACTGTTATTT.

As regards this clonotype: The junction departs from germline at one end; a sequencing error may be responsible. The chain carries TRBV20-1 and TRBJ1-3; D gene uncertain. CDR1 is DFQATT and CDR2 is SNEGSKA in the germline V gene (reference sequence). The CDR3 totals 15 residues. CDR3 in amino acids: CSATRIGSSVNTIYF. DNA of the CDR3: TGCAGTGCTACCAGGATAGGGAGCTCTGTAAACACCATATATTTT.

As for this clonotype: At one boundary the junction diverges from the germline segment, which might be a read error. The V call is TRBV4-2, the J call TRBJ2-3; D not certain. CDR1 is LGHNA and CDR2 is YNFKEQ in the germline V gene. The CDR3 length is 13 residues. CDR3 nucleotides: TGTACCAGCAGTTCCCTCCGTGCGGATAGGCAGTATTTT. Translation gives CTSSSLRADRQYF.

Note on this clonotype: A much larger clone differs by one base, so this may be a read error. The CDR3 bases are TGTGCCAGCAACCTAAGGGATTCTAACGAGCAGTACTTC. This encodes CASNLRDSNEQYF. V is TRBV28 and J is TRBJ2-7; no clear D. The V and J ends lost 7 bases and 5 bases respectively, with 15 bases between them. This CDR3 comprises 13 residues. The germline V gene encodes CDR1 MDHEN and CDR2 SYDVKM.

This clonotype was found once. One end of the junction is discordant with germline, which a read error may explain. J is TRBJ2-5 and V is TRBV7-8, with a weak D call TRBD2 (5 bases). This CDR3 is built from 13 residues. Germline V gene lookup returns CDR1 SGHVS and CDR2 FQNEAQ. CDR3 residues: CTSSFLAQDTQYF. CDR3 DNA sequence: TGCACCAGCAGCTTCCTAGCCCAAGATACCCAGTACTTC.

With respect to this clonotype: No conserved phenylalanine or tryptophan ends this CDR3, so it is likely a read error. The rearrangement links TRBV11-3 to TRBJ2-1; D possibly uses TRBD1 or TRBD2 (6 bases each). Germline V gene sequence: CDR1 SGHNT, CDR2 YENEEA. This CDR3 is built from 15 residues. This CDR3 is CASNLALSKGGEQFL. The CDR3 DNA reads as TGTGCCAGCAACTTAGCTCTGTCCAAGGGGGGTGAGCAGTTCCTC.

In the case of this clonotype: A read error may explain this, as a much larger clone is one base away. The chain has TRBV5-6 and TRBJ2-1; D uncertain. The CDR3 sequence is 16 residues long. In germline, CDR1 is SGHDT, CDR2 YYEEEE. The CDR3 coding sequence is TGTGCCAGCAGCCGGTTGGCGGTGTCCTCCCACAATGAGCAGTTCTTC. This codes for CASSRLAVSSHNEQFF.

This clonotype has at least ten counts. Written as DNA, the CDR3 is TGTGCCACCAGTGAGAAGGGGAGCACAGATACGCAGTATTTT. It specifies CATSEKGSTDTQYF. V is TRBV24-1 and J is TRBJ2-3; the D gene is possibly TRBD1 (5 bases). Germline loops: CDR1 KGHDR, CDR2 SFDVKD. The CDR3 has 14 amino acids. Trimming removed 4 bases at V and 0 bases at J, with 7 bases between.

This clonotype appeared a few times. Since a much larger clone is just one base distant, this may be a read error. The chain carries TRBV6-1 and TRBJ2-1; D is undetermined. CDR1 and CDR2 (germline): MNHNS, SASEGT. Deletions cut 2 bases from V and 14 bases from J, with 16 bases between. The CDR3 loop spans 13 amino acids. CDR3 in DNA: TGTGCCAGCAGTGAAAACCCCCGCAGCGCTGAGTTCTTC. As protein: CASSENPRSAEFF.

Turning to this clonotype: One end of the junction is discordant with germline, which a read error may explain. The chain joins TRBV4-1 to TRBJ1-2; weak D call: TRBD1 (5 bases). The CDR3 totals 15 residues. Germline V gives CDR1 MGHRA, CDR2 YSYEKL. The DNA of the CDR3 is TGCGCCAACAGCCGACAGAGGACGGGGCCTCTTGGCTACAACTTC. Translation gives CANSRQRTGPLGYNF.